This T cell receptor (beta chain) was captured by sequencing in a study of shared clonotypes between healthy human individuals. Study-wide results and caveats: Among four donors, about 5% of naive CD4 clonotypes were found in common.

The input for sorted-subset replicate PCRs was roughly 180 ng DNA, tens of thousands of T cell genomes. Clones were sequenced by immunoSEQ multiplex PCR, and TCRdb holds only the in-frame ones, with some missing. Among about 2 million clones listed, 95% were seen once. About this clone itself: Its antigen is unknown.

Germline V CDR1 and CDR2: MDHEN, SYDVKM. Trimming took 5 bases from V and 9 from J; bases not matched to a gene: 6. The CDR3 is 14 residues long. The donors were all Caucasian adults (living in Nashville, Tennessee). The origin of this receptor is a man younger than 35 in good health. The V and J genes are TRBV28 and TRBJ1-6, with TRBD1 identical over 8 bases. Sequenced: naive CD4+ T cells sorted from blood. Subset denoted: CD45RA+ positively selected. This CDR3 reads CASSTGQGGSPLHF. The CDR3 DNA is TGTGCCAGCAGTACCGGACAGGGAGGTTCACCCCTCCACTTT.